The clone carrying this TCR beta chain has at least ten counts. The data are from a study of molecular identifiers for immune sequencing clone quantification. TCR libraries were built in bulk with a published protocol and specific TCR primers. MiXCR, run by TCRdb on the PCR reads, gives a single entry per CDR3 protein. The sample contains about 60,000 distinct CDR3 sequences, about 19% of which appear only once. The V end lost 2 bases, the J end lost 9 bases, and 16 bases lay between the germline ends. The germline V gene encodes CDR1 MDHEN and CDR2 SYDVKM. The CDR3 is 14 amino acids. The CD8+CD4-CCR7+CD45RA+ phenotype defined the sorted naive CD8 T cells.

This TCR was recovered from a human donor in good health. Some libraries in this study had Jurkat cell RNA spiked in. Sequencing was done on a sample of naive CD8+ T cells from blood, with Jurkat cell RNA spiked in. Subset noted: FACS-sorted CD8+CD4-CCR7+CD45RA+ naive T cells. The chain uses TRBV28 and TRBJ2-5; D may be TRBD1 or TRBD2 (5 bases each). The CDR3 region is CASSLRGPARAQYF. CDR3 bases: TGTGCCAGCAGTTTACGAGGGCCAGCCAGGGCCCAGTACTTC.